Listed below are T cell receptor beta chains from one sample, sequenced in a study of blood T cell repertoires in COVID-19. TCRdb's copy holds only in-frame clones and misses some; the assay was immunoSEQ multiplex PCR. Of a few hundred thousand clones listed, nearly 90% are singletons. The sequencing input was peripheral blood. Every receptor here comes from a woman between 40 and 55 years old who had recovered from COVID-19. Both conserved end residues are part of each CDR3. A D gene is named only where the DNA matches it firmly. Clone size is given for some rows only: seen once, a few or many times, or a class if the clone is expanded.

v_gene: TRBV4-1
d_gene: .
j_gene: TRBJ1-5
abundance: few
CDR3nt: TGCGCCAGCAGCCTGCGGGCGGGGAGGGGTCAGCCCCAGCATTTT
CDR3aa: CASSLRAGRGQPQHF

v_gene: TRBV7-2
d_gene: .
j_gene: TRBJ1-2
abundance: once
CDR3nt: TGTGCCAGCAGCACACCGTACGAGGGTGGCTACACCTTC
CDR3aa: CASSTPYEGGYTF

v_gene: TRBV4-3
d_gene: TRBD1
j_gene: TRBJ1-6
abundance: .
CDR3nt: TGCGCCAGCAGCCAAGCCGACAGGGAAGATTCACCCCTCCACTTT
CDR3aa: CASSQADREDSPLHF

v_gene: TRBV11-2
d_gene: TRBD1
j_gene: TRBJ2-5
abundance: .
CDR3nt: TGTGCCAGCAGAGGGACAGGGGAAGAGACCCAGTACTTC
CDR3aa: CASRGTGEETQYF

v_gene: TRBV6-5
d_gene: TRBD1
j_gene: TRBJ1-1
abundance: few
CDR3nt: TGTGCCAGCAGTTACTCGACAGGGTGGGGGACAACTGAAGCTTTCTTT
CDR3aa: CASSYSTGWGTTEAFF

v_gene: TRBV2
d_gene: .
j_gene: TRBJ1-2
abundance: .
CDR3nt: TGTGCCAGCAGCGCCTCCGGGTCTAACTATGGCTACACCTTC
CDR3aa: CASSASGSNYGYTF

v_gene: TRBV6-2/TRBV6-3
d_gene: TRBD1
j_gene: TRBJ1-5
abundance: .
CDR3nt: TGTGCCAGCAGCCACAGGGGTAGCAATCAGCCCCAGCATTTT
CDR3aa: CASSHRGSNQPQHF

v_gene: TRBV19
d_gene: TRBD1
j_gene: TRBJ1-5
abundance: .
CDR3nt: TGTGCCAGTATTCCGACAGGGGCAAGTCAGCCCCAGCATTTT
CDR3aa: CASIPTGASQPQHF

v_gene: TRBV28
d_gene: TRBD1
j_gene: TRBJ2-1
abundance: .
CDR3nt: TGTGCCAGCAGTACTACCGGGACAGAGACTAATGAGCAGTTCTTC
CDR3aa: CASSTTGTETNEQFF

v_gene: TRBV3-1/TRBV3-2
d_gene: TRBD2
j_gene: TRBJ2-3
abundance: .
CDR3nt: TGTGCCAGCAGCCAGAATAGCGGGGGCCATAGCACAGATACGCAGTATTTT
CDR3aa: CASSQNSGGHSTDTQYF

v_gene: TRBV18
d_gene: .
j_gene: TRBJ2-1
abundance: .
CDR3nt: TGTGCCAGCTCACCAGGGGCTAGCGCCTACAATGAGCAGTTCTTC
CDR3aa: CASSPGASAYNEQFF

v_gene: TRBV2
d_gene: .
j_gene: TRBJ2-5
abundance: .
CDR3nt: TGTGCCAGCTCGGAGTTTGGTGAAGGGACCCAGTACTTC
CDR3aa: CASSEFGEGTQYF

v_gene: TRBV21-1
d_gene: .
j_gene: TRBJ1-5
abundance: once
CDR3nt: TGTGCCAGCAGTGCTAGGGGGGGGCGCGGACAGCCCCAGCATTTT
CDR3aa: CASSARGGRGQPQHF

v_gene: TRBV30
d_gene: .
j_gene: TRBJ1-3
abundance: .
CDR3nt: TGTGCCTGGAGTATAAACTTCGGCTCTGGAAACACCATATATTTT
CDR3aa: CAWSINFGSGNTIYF

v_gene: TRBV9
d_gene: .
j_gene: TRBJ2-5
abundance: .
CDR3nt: TGTGCCAGCAGCGTAGCGGGACTGGAGACCCAGTACTTC
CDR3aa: CASSVAGLETQYF

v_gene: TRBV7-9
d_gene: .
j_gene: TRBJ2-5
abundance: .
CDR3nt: TGTGCCAGCAGCCTCCCCAGGGTAGCGGTACGCCAAGAGACCCAGTACTTC
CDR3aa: CASSLPRVAVRQETQYF

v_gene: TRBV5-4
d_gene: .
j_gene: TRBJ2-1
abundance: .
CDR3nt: TGTGCCAGCAGCTTGGATGGCGGGACCTACAATGAGCAGTTCTTC
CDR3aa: CASSLDGGTYNEQFF

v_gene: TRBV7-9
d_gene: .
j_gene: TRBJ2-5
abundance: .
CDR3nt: TGTGCCAGCAGCGCCCAGGGGGGCTTTCAGACCCAGTACTTC
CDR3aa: CASSAQGGFQTQYF

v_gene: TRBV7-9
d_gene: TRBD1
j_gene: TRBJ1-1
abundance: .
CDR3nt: TGTGCCAGCAGATACGGACAGGGCACTGAAGCTTTCTTT
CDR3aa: CASRYGQGTEAFF

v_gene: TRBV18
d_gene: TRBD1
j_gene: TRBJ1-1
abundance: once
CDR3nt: TGTGCCAGCTCACCAGCGGGACAGGGAAGCACTGAAGCTTTCTTT
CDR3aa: CASSPAGQGSTEAFF

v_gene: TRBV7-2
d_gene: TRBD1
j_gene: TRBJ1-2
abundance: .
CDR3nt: TGTGCCAGCAGCCCGTCCCGGACAGGGTACTATGGCTACACCTTC
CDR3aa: CASSPSRTGYYGYTF

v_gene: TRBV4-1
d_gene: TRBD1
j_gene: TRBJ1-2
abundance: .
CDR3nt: TGCGCCAGCAGCCATAGGCAGACAGGGTTGCTGGTCGGCTACACCTTC
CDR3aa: CASSHRQTGLLVGYTF

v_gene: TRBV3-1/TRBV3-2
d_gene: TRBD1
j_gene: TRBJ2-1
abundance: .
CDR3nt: TGTGCCAGCAGCCTTGGGACAGGTGGTGAGCAGTTCTTC
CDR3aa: CASSLGTGGEQFF

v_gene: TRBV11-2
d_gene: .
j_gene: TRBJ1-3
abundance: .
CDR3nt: TGTGCCAGCAGTCCAACGAGCAGGGCGGCTGGAAACACCATATATTTT
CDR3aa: CASSPTSRAAGNTIYF

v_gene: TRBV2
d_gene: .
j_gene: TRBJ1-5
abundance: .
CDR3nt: TGTGCCAGCAGTGACCGAGGGCTCGGGGGCAATCAGCCCCAGCATTTT
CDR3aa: CASSDRGLGGNQPQHF

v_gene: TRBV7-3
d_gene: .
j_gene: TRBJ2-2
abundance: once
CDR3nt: TGTGCCAGCAGCTTACTATCCCGTAGCCGGGGCACCGGGGAGCTGTTTTTT
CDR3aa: CASSLLSRSRGTGELFF

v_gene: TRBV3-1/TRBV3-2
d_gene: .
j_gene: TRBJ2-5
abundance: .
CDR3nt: TGTGCCAGCAGCCTAGCGGAAGGAGAGACCCAGTACTTC
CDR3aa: CASSLAEGETQYF

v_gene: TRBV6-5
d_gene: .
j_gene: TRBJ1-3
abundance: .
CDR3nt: TGTGCCAGCCAGCAGGGGCTAAACTCTGGAAACACCATATATTTT
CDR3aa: CASQQGLNSGNTIYF

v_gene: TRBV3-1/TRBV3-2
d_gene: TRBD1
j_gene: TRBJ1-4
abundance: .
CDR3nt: TGTGCCAGCAGGCGAGGACAGGGGGCTGAAAAACTGTTTTTT
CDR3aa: CASRRGQGAEKLFF

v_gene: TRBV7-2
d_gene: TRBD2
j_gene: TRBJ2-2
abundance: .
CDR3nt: TGTGCCAGCAGTTCGTCGCGGGAGGTCCACGGGGAGCTGTTTTTT
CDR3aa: CASSSSREVHGELFF

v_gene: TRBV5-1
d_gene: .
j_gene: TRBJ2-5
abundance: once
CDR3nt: TGCGCCAGCAGCTTGTCTAGCTTAGAAGAGACCCAGTACTTC
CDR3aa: CASSLSSLEETQYF

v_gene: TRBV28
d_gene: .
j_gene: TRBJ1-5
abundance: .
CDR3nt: TGTGCCAGCAGTTTACCGACAGGAAGCAATCAGCCCCAGCATTTT
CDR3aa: CASSLPTGSNQPQHF

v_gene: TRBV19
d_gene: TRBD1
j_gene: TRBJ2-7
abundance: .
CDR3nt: TGTGCCAGTAGTGGCCTTGGGACAGTAGGAACCTACGAGCAGTACTTC
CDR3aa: CASSGLGTVGTYEQYF

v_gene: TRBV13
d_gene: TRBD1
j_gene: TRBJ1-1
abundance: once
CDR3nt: TGTGCCAGCAGCATAACAGGGGGTTGGACTGAAGCTTTCTTT
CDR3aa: CASSITGGWTEAFF

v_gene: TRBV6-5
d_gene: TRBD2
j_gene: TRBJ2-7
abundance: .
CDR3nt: TGTGCCAGCGGGACGGGGGGGCCCTACGAGCAGTACTTC
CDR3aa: CASGTGGPYEQYF

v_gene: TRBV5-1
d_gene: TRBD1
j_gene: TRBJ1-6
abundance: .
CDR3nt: TGCGCCAGCAGCTTGGGTCGGGACAGGGCACAAGATTCACCCCTCCACTTT
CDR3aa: CASSLGRDRAQDSPLHF

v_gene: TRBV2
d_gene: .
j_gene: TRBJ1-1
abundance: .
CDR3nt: TGTGCCAGCAGGGGGGGGTGGAGCACTGAAGCTTTCTTT
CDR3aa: CASRGGWSTEAFF

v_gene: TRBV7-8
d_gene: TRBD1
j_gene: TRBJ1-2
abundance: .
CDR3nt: TGTGCCAGCAGCTTAGCAACAGGGGGCAACTATGGCTACACCTTC
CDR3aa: CASSLATGGNYGYTF

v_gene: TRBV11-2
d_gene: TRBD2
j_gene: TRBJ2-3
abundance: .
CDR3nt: TGTGCCAGCAGCTTTTCACTAGCGGGGGCCTACACAGATACGCAGTATTTT
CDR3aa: CASSFSLAGAYTDTQYF

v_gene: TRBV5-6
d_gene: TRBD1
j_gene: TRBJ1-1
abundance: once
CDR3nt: TGTGCCAGCAGCAGGGGACAGTTGAACACTGAAGCTTTCTTT
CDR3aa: CASSRGQLNTEAFF

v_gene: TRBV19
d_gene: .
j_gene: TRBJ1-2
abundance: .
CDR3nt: TGTGCCAGTAGTATAGCGCGGGGGCGGACATACTATGGCTACACCTTC
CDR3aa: CASSIARGRTYYGYTF

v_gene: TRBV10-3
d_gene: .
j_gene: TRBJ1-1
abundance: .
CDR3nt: TGTGCCATCAGTAGGACAGTAAACACTGAAGCTTTCTTT
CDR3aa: CAISRTVNTEAFF

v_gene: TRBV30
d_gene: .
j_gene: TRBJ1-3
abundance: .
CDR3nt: TGTGCCTGGCAGGGTTCTGGAAACACCATATATTTT
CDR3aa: CAWQGSGNTIYF

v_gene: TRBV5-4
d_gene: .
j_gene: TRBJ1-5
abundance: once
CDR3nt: TGTGCCAGCAGCTTTTGGGGGGAGGATCAGCCCCAGCATTTT
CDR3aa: CASSFWGEDQPQHF

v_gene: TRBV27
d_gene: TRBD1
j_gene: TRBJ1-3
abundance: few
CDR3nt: TGTGCCAGCAGTCAAACAGGGGGGGAAAACACCATATATTTT
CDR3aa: CASSQTGGENTIYF

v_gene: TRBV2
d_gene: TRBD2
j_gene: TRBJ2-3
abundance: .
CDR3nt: TGTGCCAGCAGTGAAGCGAATAGACTAGCGGGAGACACAGATACGCAGTATTTT
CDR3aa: CASSEANRLAGDTDTQYF